This T cell receptor beta chain derives from a study of T cell clonotyping in hematopoietic cell transplantation listed by TCRdb under 2021. Looking at the study overall: A total of 110 to 150 blood samples were gathered in the study from 30 to 40 consecutive transplant recipients along with their related donors. Recruitment of patients was conducted between late 2015 and January 2017, and follow-up was continued until late 2020 or death. Overall study outcomes, separate from this receptor: Broader posttransplant TCR repertoire diversity was predicted by donor and pretransplant recipient Inverse Simpson Index values. Recipient repertoires showed only a small fraction of overlap with donor repertoires, and over 97% appeared de novo at the given depth. Sample size was limited, and cells were not sorted, so CD4 and CD8 repertoire contributions could not be separated. After transplant, TCR diversity in recipients dropped, and pathologically expanded clonotypes climbed progressively between day 30 and day 180.

With the immunoSEQ assay, which is a bias-controlled multiplex PCR relying on V- and J-specific primers, TCR beta CDR3 regions were amplified from genomic DNA. In a second PCR step, a proprietary barcode and Illumina adapter sequences were attached to the CDR3 amplicons. CDR3 libraries were sequenced on an Illumina MiSeq instrument. Turning to the authors' computational methods: Export and quality control were handled in immunoSEQ Analyzer 3.0, while downstream analyses relied on R Bioconductor and Immunarch. Only productive rearrangements in the normalized downsampled data set went into calculating the repertoire metrics. Pathologically expanded clonotypes were defined as those larger than 5 templates in the normalized cohort. The Inverse Simpson Index served as the measure of repertoire diversity. The non-normalized data set was used for CMV-specificity analyses so that all clonotypes could be captured. TCRdb limited this immuneACCESS table to in-frame rearrangements with V and J called. A share of clones is missing; checked studies link under half to unresolved V genes, and the rest is unexplained. Clone size and V and J calls were adopted from that table, with D and trimming inferred from the DNA. For this sample the table gives about 36,000 clones, of which approximately 88% were detected only once. Under 2.5% of the sample is taken by the ten largest.

V is trimmed back by 7 bases and J by 3 bases, and the junction contains 5 bases that no gene match accounts for. From the cysteine up to the phenylalanine, the CDR3 has a length of 13 residues. The entry retains the CDR3 DNA only, 39 bases that are in frame from base 1. The germline V gene sets CDR1 to MNHNS and CDR2 to SASEGT. Blood samples for TCR beta sequencing were given by related transplant donors. Using Nuclei Lysis Solution, genomic DNA was extracted from unfractionated peripheral blood mononuclear cells that were either fresh or cryopreserved. As concerns this clone: The antigen this receptor binds is unknown. There are no base qualities to consult, and no much larger clone falls within one base.

The sequence derives from a woman between 40 and 50 years old in good health. Some clones in this sample may be carry-over from other donors' samples. Source material: peripheral blood mononuclear cells. The rearranged segments are TRBV6-1 and TRBJ2-5; 7 nucleotides in the junction match TRBD2. The DNA sequence is TGTGCCAGCATCAGGGCGGGAGAAGAGACCCAGTACTTC. Translated, it gives CASIRAGEETQYF.